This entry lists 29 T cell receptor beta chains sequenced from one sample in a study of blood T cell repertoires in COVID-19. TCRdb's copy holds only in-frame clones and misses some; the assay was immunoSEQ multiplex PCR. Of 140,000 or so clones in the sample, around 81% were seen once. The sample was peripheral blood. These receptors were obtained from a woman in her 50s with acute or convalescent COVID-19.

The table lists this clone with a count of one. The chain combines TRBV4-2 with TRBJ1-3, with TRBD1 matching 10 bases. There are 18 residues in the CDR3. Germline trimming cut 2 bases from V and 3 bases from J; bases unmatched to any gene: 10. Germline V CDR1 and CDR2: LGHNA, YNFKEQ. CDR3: CASSQPGQGLSGGNTIYF. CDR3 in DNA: TGTGCCAGCAGCCAACCGGGACAGGGGCTCTCGGGTGGAAACACCATATATTTT.

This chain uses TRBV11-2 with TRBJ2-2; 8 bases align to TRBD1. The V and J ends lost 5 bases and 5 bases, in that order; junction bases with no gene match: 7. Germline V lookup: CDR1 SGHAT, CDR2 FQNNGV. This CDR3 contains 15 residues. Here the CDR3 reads CASSPTGVETGELFF. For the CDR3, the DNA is TGTGCCAGCAGCCCGACAGGGGTCGAGACCGGGGAGCTGTTTTTT.

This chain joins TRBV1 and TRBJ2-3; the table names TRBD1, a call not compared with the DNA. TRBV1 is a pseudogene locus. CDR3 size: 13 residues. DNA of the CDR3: TGCACCAGCAGCCAAGATGATGGGGCTCTCTGGTATTTT. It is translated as CTSSQDDGALWYF.

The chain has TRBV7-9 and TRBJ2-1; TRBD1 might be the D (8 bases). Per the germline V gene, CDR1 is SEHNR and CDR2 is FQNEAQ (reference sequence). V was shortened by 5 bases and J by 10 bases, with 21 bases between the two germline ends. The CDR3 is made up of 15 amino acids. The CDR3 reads CASSPRGGQELEQFF. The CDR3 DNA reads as TGTGCCAGCAGCCCCAGGGGGGGACAGGAGCTAGAGCAGTTCTTC.

In DNA form, the CDR3 reads TGTGCCAGTAAACCCACCACAGGGGATGGGGAGACCCAGTACTTC. Amino acid sequence: CASKPTTGDGETQYF. The chain recombines TRBV27 with TRBJ2-5; 7 nucleotides agree with TRBD1. Germline V CDR1 and CDR2: MNHEY, SMNVEV (reference sequence). J gave up 5 bases and V 9 bases, and 15 bases lay outside the gene matches. The CDR3 runs to 15 residues.

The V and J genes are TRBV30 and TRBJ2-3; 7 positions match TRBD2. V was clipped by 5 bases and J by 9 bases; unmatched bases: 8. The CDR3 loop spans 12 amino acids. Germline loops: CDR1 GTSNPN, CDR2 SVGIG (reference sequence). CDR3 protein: CAWSWGGETQYF. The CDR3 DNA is TGTGCCTGGTCTTGGGGGGGAGAAACGCAGTATTTT.

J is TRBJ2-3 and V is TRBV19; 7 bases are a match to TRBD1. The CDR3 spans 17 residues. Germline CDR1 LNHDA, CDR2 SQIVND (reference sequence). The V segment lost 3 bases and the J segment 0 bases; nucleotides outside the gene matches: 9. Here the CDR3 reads CASSMKRGTDSTDTQYF. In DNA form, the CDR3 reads TGTGCCAGTAGTATGAAGCGAGGGACAGATAGCACAGATACGCAGTATTTT.

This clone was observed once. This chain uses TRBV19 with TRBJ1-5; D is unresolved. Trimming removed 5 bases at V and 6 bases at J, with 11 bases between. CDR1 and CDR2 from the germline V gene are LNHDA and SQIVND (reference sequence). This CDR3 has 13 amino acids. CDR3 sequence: CASSSQGGQPQHF. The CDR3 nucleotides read TGTGCCAGTAGTTCCCAAGGAGGTCAGCCCCAGCATTTT.

The CDR3 DNA sequence: TGCGCCAGCAGCTCAGGGGACCCTAGTCTCACAGATACGCAGTATTTT. Residues: CASSSGDPSLTDTQYF. The genes are TRBV5-1 and TRBJ2-3, with a possible D match to TRBD1 (6 bases). V lost 3 bases and J 2 bases, leaving 16 bases between the germline ends. Germline V CDR1 and CDR2: SGHRS, YFSETQ. This CDR3 comprises 16 residues.

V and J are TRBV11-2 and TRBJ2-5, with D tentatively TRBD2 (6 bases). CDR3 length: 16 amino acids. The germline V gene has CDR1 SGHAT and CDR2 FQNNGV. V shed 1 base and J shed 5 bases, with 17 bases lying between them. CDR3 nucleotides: TGTGCCAGCAGCTTAGTTCAGGGAGGAGGAGGGGAGACCCAGTACTTC. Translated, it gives CASSLVQGGGGETQYF.

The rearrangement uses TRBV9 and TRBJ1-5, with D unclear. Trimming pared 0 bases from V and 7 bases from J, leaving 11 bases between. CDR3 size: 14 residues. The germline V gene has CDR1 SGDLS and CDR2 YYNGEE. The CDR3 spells CASSVDHSQQPQHF. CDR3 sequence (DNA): TGTGCCAGCAGCGTAGACCACAGCCAACAGCCCCAGCATTTT.

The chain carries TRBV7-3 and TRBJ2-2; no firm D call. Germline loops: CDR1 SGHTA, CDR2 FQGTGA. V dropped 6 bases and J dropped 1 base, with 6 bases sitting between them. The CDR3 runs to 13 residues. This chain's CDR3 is CASRSGNTGELFF. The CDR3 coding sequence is TGTGCCAGCAGATCAGGGAACACCGGGGAGCTGTTTTTT. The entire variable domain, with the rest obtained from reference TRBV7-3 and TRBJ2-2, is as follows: GAGVSQTPSNKVTEKGKYVELRCDPISGHTALYWYRQSLGQGPEFLIYFQGTGAADDSGLPNDRFFAVRPEGSVSTLKIQRTERGDSAVYLCASRSGNTGELFFGEGSRLTVL.

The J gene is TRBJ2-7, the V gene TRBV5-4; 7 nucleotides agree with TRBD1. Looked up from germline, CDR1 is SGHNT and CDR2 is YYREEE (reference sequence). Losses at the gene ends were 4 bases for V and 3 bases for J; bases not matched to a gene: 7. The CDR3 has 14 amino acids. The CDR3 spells CASSRTGQDYEQYF. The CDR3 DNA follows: TGTGCCAGCAGCCGGACAGGTCAGGACTACGAGCAGTACTTC.

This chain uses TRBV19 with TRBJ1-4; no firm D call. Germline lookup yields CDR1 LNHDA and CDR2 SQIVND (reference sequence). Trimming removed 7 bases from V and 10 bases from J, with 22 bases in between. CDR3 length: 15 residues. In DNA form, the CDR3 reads TGTGCCAGTACCGATCGGCGGTCCCCAGCCGCAAAACTGTTTTTT. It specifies CASTDRRSPAAKLFF.

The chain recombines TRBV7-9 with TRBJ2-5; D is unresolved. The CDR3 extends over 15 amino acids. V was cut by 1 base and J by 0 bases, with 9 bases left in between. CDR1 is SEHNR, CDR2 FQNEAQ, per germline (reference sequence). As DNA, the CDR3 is TGTGCCAGCAGCTTAGATCGCCGGGACCAAGAGACCCAGTACTTC. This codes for CASSLDRRDQETQYF.

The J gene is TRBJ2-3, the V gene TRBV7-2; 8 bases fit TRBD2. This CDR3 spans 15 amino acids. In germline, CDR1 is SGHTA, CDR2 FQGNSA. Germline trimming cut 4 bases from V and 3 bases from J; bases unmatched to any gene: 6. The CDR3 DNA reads TGTGCCAGCAGCTCCCGGGGGGGCGGGACAGATACGCAGTATTTT. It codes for CASSSRGGGTDTQYF.

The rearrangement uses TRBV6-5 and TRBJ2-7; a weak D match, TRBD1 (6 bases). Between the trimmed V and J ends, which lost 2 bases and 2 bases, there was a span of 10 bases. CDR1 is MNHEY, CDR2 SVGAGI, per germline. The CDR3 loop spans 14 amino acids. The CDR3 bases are TGTGCCAGCAGTTACGCACAGGGAGCCTACGAGCAGTACTTC. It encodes CASSYAQGAYEQYF.

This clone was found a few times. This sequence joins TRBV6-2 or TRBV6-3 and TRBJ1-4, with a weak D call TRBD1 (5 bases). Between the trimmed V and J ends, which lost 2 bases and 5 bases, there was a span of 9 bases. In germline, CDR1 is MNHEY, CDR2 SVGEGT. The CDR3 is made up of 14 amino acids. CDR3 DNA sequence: TGTGCCAGCAGTTACGAGACAGCGAATGAAAAACTGTTTTTT. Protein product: CASSYETANEKLFF.

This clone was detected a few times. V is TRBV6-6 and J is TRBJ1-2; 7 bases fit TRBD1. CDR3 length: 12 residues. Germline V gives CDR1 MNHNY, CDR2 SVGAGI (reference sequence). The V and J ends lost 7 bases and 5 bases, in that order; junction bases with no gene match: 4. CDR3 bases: TGTGCCAGCAATGGACAGGAGTATGGCTACACCTTC. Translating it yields CASNGQEYGYTF.

The CDR3 protein is CASSQRYQGPNEKLFF. The CDR3 nucleotides are TGTGCCAGCAGCCAACGTTATCAGGGCCCTAATGAAAAACTGTTTTTT. The chain combines TRBV5-6 with TRBJ1-4, with D tentatively TRBD1 (5 bases). Germline assignment: CDR1 SGHDT and CDR2 YYEEEE. V was trimmed by 4 bases and J by 3 bases, leaving 16 bases between them. The CDR3 covers 16 residues.

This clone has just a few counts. Written as DNA, the CDR3 is TGTGCCAGCAATACAGGGACCTATAATTCACCCCTCCACTTT. Protein product: CASNTGTYNSPLHF. V is TRBV5-5 and J is TRBJ1-6; a possible D gene is TRBD1 (6 bases). Germline CDR1 SGHKS, CDR2 YYEKEE (reference sequence). The CDR3 is 14 amino acids. V lost 6 bases and J 2 bases, leaving 9 bases between the germline ends.

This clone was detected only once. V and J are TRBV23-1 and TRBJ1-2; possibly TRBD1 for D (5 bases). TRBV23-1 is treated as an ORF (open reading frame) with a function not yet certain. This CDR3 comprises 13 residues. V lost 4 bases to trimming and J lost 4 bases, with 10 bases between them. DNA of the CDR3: TGCGCCAGCAGTCGAGGACACCTCTATGGCTACACCTTC. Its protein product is CASSRGHLYGYTF.

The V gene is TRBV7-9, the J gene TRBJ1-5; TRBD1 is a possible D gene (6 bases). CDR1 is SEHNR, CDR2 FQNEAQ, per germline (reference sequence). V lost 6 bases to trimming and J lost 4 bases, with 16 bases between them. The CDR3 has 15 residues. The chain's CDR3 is CASRGSDSENQPQHF. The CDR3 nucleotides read TGTGCCAGCAGGGGTTCGGACAGTGAAAATCAGCCCCAGCATTTT.

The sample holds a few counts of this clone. This CDR3 reads CASSQEGQGAYEQYF. The CDR3 DNA reads TGCGCCAGCAGCCAAGAGGGCCAAGGGGCCTACGAGCAGTACTTC. This sequence joins TRBV4-1 and TRBJ2-7; TRBD1 might be the D (5 bases). The CDR3 has 15 amino acids. The V end lost 0 bases, the J end lost 2 bases, and 11 bases lay between the germline ends. Germline V lookup: CDR1 MGHRA, CDR2 YSYEKL.

The CDR3 nucleotides are TGTGCCAGCAGTTACTCGCCAGGGGTATTTAATAGAAAACTGTTTTTT. Amino acid sequence: CASSYSPGVFNRKLFF. The rearrangement uses TRBV6-5 and TRBJ1-4, with D perhaps TRBD1 (6 bases). Germline assignment: CDR1 MNHEY and CDR2 SVGAGI. This CDR3 is built from 16 residues. Between the trimmed V and J ends, which lost 0 bases and 10 bases, there was a span of 18 bases.

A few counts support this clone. The CDR3 DNA is TGTGCCAGCAGTTACCAGGGTGGAAACACCATATATTTT. Amino acids: CASSYQGGNTIYF. The chain is built from TRBV27 and TRBJ1-3; the D gene is possibly TRBD1 (5 bases). The CDR3 is 13 amino acids. Trimming pared 4 bases from V and 3 bases from J, leaving 7 bases between. Germline assignment: CDR1 MNHEY and CDR2 SMNVEV (reference sequence).

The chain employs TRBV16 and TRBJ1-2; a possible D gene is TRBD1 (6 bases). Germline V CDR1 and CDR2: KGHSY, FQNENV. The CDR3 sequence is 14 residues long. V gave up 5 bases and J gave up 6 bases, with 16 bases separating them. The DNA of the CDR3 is TGTGCCAGCAGCGTGGAAAAACAGGGTAATGGCTACACCTTC. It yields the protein CASSVEKQGNGYTF.

The CDR3: CASSSIITGVENGYTF. As DNA, the CDR3 is TGTGCCAGCAGCTCAATAATCACAGGGGTTGAAAACGGCTACACCTTC. The chain uses TRBV5-6 and TRBJ1-2, with 7 bases lining up with TRBD1. The CDR3 contains 16 residues. Looked up from germline, CDR1 is SGHDT and CDR2 is YYEEEE. With V trimmed by 3 bases and J by 8 bases, 16 bases remained unmatched.

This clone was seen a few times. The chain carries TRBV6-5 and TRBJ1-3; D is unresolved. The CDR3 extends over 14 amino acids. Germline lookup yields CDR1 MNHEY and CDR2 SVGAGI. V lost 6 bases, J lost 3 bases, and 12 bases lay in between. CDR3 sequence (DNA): TGTGCCAGCAGCTCCGGATCGGGTGGAAACACCATATATTTT. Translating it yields CASSSGSGGNTIYF.